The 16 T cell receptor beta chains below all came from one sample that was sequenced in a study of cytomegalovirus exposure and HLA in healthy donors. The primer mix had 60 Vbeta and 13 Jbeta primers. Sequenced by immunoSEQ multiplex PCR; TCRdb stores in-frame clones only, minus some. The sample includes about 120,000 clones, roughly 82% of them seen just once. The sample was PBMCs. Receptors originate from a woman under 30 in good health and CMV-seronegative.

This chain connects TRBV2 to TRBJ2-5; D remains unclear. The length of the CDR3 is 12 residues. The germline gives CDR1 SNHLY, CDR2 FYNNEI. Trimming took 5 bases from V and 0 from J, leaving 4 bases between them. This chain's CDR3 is CASSYNQETQYF. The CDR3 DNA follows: TGTGCCAGCAGTTATAACCAAGAGACCCAGTACTTC. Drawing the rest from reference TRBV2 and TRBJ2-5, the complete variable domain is EPEVTQTPSHQVTQMGQEVILRCVPISNHLYFYWYRQILGQKVEFLVSFYNNEISEKSEIFDDQFSVERPDGSNFTLKIRSTKLEDSAMYFCASSYNQETQYFGPGTRLLVL.

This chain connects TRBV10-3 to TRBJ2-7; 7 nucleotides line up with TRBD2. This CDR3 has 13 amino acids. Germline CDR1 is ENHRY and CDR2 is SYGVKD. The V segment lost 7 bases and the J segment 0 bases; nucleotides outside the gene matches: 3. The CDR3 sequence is CAITAGISYEQYF. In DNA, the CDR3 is TGTGCCATCACAGCGGGGATCTCCTACGAGCAGTACTTC.

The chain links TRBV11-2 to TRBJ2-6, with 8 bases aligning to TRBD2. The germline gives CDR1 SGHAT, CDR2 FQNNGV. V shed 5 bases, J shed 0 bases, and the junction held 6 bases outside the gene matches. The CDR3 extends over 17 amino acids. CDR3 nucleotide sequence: TGTGCCAGCAGCCTAAGAGCGGGGGACTCTGGGGCCAACGTCCTGACTTTC. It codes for CASSLRAGDSGANVLTF.

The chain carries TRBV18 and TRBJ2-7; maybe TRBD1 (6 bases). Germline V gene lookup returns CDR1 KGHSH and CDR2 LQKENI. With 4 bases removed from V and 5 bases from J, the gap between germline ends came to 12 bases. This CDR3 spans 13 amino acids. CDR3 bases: TGTGCCAGCTCACAATTCAGGGGCGACGAGCAGTACTTC. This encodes CASSQFRGDEQYF.

The CDR3: CASSFPGWTSYNEQFF. In DNA form, the CDR3 reads TGTGCCAGCAGTTTCCCGGGGTGGACCTCCTACAATGAGCAGTTCTTC. This chain uses TRBV28 with TRBJ2-1; D is perhaps TRBD2 (5 bases). Germline V gene data show CDR1 as MDHEN and CDR2 as SYDVKM. The V gene lost 3 bases and the J gene lost 0 bases, with 12 bases spanning the gap. The CDR3 is 16 residues long. The full variable domain, completed using reference TRBV28 and TRBJ2-1, is DVKVTQSSRYLVKRTGEKVFLECVQDMDHENMFWYRQDPGLGLRLIYFSYDVKMKEKGDIPEGYSVSREKKERFSLILESASTNQTSMYLCASSFPGWTSYNEQFFGPGTRLTVL.

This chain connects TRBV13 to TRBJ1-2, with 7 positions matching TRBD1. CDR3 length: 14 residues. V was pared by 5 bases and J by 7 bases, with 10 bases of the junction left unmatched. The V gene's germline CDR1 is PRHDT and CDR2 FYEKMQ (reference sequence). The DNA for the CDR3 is TGTGCCAGCAGCCGAACAGGGGAACCTCGTGGCTACACCTTC. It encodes CASSRTGEPRGYTF.

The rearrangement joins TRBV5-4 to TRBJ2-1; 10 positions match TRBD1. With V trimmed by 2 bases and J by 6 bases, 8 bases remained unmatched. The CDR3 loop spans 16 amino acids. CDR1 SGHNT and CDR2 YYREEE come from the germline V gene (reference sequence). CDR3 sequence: CASSFSGTGVFNEQFF. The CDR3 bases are TGTGCCAGCAGCTTCTCCGGGACAGGGGTATTCAATGAGCAGTTCTTC.

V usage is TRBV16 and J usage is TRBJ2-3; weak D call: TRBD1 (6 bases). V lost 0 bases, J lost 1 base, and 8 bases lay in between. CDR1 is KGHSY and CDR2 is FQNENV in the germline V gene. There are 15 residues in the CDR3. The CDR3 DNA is TGTGCCAGCAGCCAATCGAAGGGGGGCACAGATACGCAGTATTTT. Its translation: CASSQSKGGTDTQYF.

The CDR3 reads CASRFIRQTSTEAFF. CDR3 DNA: TGTGCAAGTCGCTTTATACGACAGACGAGCACTGAAGCTTTCTTT. The J gene is TRBJ1-1, the V gene TRBV12-2; the tabulated D call, TRBD1, remains unverified against the DNA. TRBV12-2 is recorded as a pseudogene. The CDR3 covers 15 residues.

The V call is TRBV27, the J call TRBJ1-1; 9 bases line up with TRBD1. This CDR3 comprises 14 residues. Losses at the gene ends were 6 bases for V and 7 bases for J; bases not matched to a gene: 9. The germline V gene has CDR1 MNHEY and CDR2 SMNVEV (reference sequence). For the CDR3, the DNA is TGTGCCAGCAGGCGGGACAGGGATTACGGTGAAGCTTTCTTT. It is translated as CASRRDRDYGEAFF.

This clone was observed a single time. The CDR3 DNA reads TGTGCCAGCAGTGGAGACAGGGGAGACAATCAGCCCCAGCATTTT. Its protein product is CASSGDRGDNQPQHF. J is TRBJ1-5 and V is TRBV6-5; 8 positions agree with TRBD1. This CDR3 has 15 residues. Germline CDR1 MNHEY, CDR2 SVGAGI. After removal of 5 bases from V and 3 bases from J, the junction contained 6 bases not matched to a gene.

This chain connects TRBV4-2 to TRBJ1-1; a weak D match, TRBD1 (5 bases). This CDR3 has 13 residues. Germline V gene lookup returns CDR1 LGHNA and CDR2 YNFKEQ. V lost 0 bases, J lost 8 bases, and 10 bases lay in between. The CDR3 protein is CASSQDGGGEAFF. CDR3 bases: TGTGCCAGCAGCCAAGATGGGGGAGGGGAAGCTTTCTTT.

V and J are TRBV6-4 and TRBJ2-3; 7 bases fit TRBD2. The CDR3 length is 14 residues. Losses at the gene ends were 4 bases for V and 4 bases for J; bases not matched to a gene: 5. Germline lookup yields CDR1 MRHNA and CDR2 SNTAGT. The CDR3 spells CASSVTTSADTQYF. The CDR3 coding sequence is TGTGCCAGCAGTGTTACCACTAGCGCAGATACGCAGTATTTT.

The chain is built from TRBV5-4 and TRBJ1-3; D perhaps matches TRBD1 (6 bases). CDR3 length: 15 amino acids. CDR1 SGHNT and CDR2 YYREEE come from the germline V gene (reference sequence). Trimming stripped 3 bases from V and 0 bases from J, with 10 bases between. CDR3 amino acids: CASSYYRDSGNTIYF. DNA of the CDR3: TGTGCCAGCAGCTATTACAGGGACTCTGGAAACACCATATATTTT.

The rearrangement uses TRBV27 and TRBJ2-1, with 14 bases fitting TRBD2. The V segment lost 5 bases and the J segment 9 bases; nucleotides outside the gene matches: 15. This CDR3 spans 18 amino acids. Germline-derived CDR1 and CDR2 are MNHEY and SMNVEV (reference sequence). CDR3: CASSLRGPGTSGSPEQFF. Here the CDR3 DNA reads TGTGCCAGCAGTCTAAGGGGGCCCGGGACTAGCGGGAGTCCTGAGCAGTTCTTC.

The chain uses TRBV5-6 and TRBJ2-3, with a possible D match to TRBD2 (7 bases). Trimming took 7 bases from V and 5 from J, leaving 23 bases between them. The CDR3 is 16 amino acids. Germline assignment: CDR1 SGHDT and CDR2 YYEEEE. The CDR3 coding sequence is TGTGCCAGCTGCGCCGGGTGGGGGGGAGGGGGAGATACGCAGTATTTT. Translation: CASCAGWGGGGDTQYF.